This T cell receptor (beta chain) is drawn from a study of shared clonotypes between healthy human individuals. Study context: Three plates each covered CD4 naive and memory; CD8 naive two, CD8 memory one. Findings and limits, study-wide: Sorted-subset sequencing, rarefaction showed, was incomplete despite large depth.

Terminally differentiated effector memory CD45RA+ cells were left out of the naive CD8 fraction, which was CD45RO-negative and positively selected for CCR7. Germline assignment: CDR1 SGHVS and CDR2 FNYEAQ. The CDR3 covers 15 residues. V dropped 0 bases and J dropped 1 base, with 8 bases sitting between them. Comments on this clone: Its antigen is still unknown.

For sorted subsets, 150 to 200 ng DNA per replicate equaled about 30,000 T cell genomes. Sequenced by immunoSEQ multiplex PCR; TCRdb stores in-frame clones only, minus some. The sample has roughly 600,000 clones, 95% to 98% seen once. This receptor was obtained from a young man in good health. This chain uses TRBV7-6 with TRBJ2-3; no clear D gene. The specimen sequenced was naive CD8+ T cells sorted from blood. The CDR3 region has the DNA TGTGCCAGCAGCTTAGCTACCGAGGGCACAGATACGCAGTATTTT. Translated: CASSLATEGTDTQYF.